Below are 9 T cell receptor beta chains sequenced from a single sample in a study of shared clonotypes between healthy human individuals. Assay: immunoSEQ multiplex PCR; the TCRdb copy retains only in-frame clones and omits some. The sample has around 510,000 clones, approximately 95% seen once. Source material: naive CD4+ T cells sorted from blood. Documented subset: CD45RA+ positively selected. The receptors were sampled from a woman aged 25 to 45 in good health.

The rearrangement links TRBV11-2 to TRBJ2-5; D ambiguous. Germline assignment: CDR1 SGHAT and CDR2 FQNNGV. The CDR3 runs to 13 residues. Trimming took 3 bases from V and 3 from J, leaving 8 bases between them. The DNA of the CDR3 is TGTGCCAGCAGCTTGTATGGGGAAGAGACCCAGTACTTC. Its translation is CASSLYGEETQYF. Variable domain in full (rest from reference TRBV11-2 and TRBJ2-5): EAGVAQSPRYKIIEKRQSVAFWCNPISGHATLYWYQQILGQGPKLLIQFQNNGVVDDSQLPKDRFSAERLKGVDSTLKIQPAKLEDSAVYLCASSLYGEETQYFGPGTRLLVL.

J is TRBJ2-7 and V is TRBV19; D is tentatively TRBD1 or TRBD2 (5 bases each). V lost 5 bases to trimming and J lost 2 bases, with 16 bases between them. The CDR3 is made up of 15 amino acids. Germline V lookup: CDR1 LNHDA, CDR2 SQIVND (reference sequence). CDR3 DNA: TGTGCCAGTAGTCGGAGCCGGGACGGTACCTACGAGCAGTACTTC. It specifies CASSRSRDGTYEQYF.

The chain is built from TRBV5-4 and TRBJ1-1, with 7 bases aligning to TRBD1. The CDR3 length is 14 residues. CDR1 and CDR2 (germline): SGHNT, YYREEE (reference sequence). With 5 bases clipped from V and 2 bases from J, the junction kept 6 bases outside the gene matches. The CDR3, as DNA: TGTGCCAGCAGGGAGACAGGGTTTAACACTGAAGCTTTCTTT. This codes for CASRETGFNTEAFF.

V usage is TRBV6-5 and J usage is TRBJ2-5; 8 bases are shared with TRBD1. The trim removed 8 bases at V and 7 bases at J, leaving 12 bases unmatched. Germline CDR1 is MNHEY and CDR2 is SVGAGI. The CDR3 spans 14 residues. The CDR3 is CASGFRGTGGTQYF. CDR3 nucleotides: TGTGCCAGCGGCTTCCGGGGGACAGGCGGGACCCAGTACTTC.

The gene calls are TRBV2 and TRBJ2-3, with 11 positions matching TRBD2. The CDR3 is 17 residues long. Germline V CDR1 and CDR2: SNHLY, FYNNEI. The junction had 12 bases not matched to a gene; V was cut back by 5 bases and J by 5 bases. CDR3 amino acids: CASSQHILAGAGDTQYF. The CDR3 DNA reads TGTGCCAGCAGTCAACACATACTAGCGGGAGCCGGAGATACGCAGTATTTT.

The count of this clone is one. The CDR3 is CASSLRGLLGYTF. The DNA of the CDR3 is TGTGCCAGCAGCTTACGGGGGTTACTTGGCTACACCTTC. The V and J genes are TRBV7-8 and TRBJ1-2; tentative D call: TRBD1 (5 bases). V was trimmed by 2 bases and J by 7 bases, leaving 11 bases between them. Germline CDR1 and CDR2: SGHVS and FQNEAQ. CDR3 length: 13 amino acids.

The DNA of the CDR3 is TGTGCCAGCAGCCAAGAAGGGGGCCGGAACTATGGCTACACCTTC. Amino acids: CASSQEGGRNYGYTF. The rearrangement uses TRBV4-2 and TRBJ1-2; TRBD1 matches at 7 bases. The CDR3 totals 15 residues. CDR1 is LGHNA, CDR2 YNFKEQ, per germline. Trimming removed 0 bases from V and 2 bases from J; junction bases left unmatched: 3.

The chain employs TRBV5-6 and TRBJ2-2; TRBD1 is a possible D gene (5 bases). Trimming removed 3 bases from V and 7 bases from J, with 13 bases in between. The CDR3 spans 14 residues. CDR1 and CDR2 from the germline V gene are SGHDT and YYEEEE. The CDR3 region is CASSYLVGVGELFF. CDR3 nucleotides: TGTGCCAGCAGCTACCTTGTAGGGGTCGGGGAGCTGTTTTTT.

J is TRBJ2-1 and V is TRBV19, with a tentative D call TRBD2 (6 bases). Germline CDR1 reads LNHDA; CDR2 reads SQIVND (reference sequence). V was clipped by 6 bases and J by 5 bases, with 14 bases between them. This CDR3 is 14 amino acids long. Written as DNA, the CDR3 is TGTGCCAGTAGGGGAGGTATTATCGACAATGAGCAGTTCTTC. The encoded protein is CASRGGIIDNEQFF.